Listed below are T cell receptor beta chains from one sample, sequenced in a study of blood T cell repertoires in COVID-19. This table comes from immunoSEQ multiplex PCR, and its TCRdb copy is limited to in-frame clones, with some not included. Here the sample spans 200,000 to 250,000 clones, roughly 86% being singletons. The sample was PBMCs or T cells enriched from blood (not recorded which). The source is a woman aged 45 to 65 who had recovered from COVID-19. Both conserved end residues are part of each CDR3. Fields, in order: clone size, D gene, V gene, J gene, CDR3 DNA, CDR3 protein. D genes are given only for firm matches. Part of the rows lack a size; the others show once, few, many or a class for expanded clones.

-	-	TRBV28	TRBJ1-2	TGTGCCAGCAGTTTATTGCCCACACAGGACAGCTATGGCTACACCTTC	CASSLLPTQDSYGYTF
few	-	TRBV7-9	TRBJ1-1	TGTGCCAGCAGCTTATTTATTGACACTGAAGCTTTCTTT	CASSLFIDTEAFF
-	-	TRBV27	TRBJ2-2	TGTGCCAGCAGTTTCGACACCGGGGAGCTGTTTTTT	CASSFDTGELFF
-	-	TRBV4-1	TRBJ2-1	TGCGCCAGCAGCCAAGTTGCGGGAACGTACAATGAGCAGTTCTTC	CASSQVAGTYNEQFF
-	TRBD2	TRBV4-1	TRBJ2-1	TGCGCCAGCAGCCAAGACGCTAGCGGGAGTTACAATGAGCAGTTCTTC	CASSQDASGSYNEQFF
-	-	TRBV5-1	TRBJ1-1	TGCGCCAGCGCAATAAACAGAGAGAACACTGAAGCTTTCTTT	CASAINRENTEAFF
-	-	TRBV19	TRBJ1-3	TGTGCCAGTAGTACCAGGGGAATTGCCGGAAACACCATATATTTT	CASSTRGIAGNTIYF
-	TRBD1	TRBV6-5	TRBJ1-5	TGTGCCAGCAACAGGGGCTTCAATCAGCCCCAGCATTTT	CASNRGFNQPQHF
-	TRBD2	TRBV7-2	TRBJ2-3	TGTGCCAGCAGCTTAGGTGCGGGAGGATACACAGATACGCAGTATTTT	CASSLGAGGYTDTQYF
-	-	TRBV9	TRBJ1-1	TGTGCCAGCAGCCCCGGGGAGAGAGGAGCTTTCTTT	CASSPGERGAFF
-	TRBD2	TRBV7-3	TRBJ2-6	TGTGCCAGCAGCTCTGGACTAGAGCCTGGGGCCAACGTCCTGACTTTC	CASSSGLEPGANVLTF
-	TRBD1	TRBV5-1	TRBJ2-7	TGCGCCAGCAGTCAGACAGGGGCCGAGCAGTACTTC	CASSQTGAEQYF
-	-	TRBV5-1	TRBJ1-2	TGCGCCACTCGGAACGGGGTGGACTATGGCTACACCTTC	CATRNGVDYGYTF
few	TRBD2	TRBV7-2	TRBJ2-1	TGTGCCAGCAGCTCTCTAGGGGCGGGAGTGTCCTACAATGAGCAGTTCTTC	CASSSLGAGVSYNEQFF
-	TRBD2	TRBV28	TRBJ2-7	TGTGCCAGCAGTCCGGGACTAGCGGAGCCCATTTACGAGCAGTACTTC	CASSPGLAEPIYEQYF
-	-	TRBV10-3	TRBJ1-1	TGTGCCATCAGCTCCGGACAGAACACTGAAGCTTTCTTT	CAISSGQNTEAFF
-	-	TRBV18	TRBJ1-2	TGTGCCAGCTCGCAAGGGAGTAACTATGGCTACACCTTC	CASSQGSNYGYTF
once	-	TRBV6-6	TRBJ2-7	TGTGCCAGCAGTTACTCCACTGCGCAGGGGTACGAGCAGTACTTC	CASSYSTAQGYEQYF